This TCR beta chain derives from a study of Ad26.COV2.S vaccination and SARS-CoV-2 variants. Looking at the study overall: Enrolled in COV1001, the donor was in the Ad26.COV2.S trial arm, which received the vaccine.

Here immunoSEQ multiplex PCR was the method, and the copy in TCRdb shows in-frame clones only, minus some. The table lists about 680,000 clones, about 89% of them singletons. This sample's treatment: some 19 received Ad26.COV2.S at low or high dose, single or two shots; roughly five received placebo; per-sample allocation not given. Each sample was drawn 63 days after the first injection (of vaccine or placebo). Participants' vaccine, an Ad26 vector, delivered Wuhan-strain SARS-CoV-2 spike. The CDR3 is 15 residues long. Trimming stripped 5 bases from V and 0 bases from J, with 13 bases between. From germline, CDR1 is SEHNR and CDR2 FQNEAQ (reference sequence).

The sample in question was peripheral blood, obtained in a trial of Ad26.COV2.S vaccine versus placebo. The chain employs TRBV7-9 and TRBJ1-1; D is ambiguous. The TCR comes from a person between 18 and 59 years old who received the Ad26.COV2.S COVID-19 vaccine or a placebo. The CDR3 region has the DNA TGTGCCAGCAGCCCCTTGGGCGGTATGAACACTGAAGCTTTCTTT. Translating gives CASSPLGGMNTEAFF. Drawing the rest from reference TRBV7-9 and TRBJ1-1, the complete variable domain is DTGVSQNPRHKITKRGQNVTFRCDPISEHNRLYWYRQTLGQGPEFLTYFQNEAQLEKSRLLSDRFSAERPKGSFSTLEIQRTEQGDSAMYLCASSPLGGMNTEAFFGQGTRLTVV.